Listed here are 14 T cell receptor beta chains from one sample, sequenced in a study of T cell repertoires in aging, cancer and after chemotherapy. TCR beta rearrangements were amplified from peripheral blood genomic DNA. TRB rearrangements spanning V, D and J were amplified using mixed TRB-A/B primers. MiXCR, applied by TCRdb to the multiplex PCR reads, yields one record per CDR3 protein. Of approximately 6,400 distinct CDR3 sequences detected, around 36% appear once; the ten largest clones hold 40%. The sequencing sample was made of blood. The receptors shown here come from a human donor in good health.

V usage is TRBV11-1 and J usage is TRBJ2-1; TRBD1 might be the D (6 bases). V was trimmed by 1 base and J by 8 bases, leaving 12 bases between them. Looked up from germline, CDR1 is SGHAT and CDR2 is FQDESV (reference sequence). This CDR3 spans 14 amino acids. In DNA form, the CDR3 reads TGTGCCAGCAGCTTAGTTGAGGGGGTCCATGAGCAGTTCTTC. This codes for CASSLVEGVHEQFF.

CDR3 in amino acids: CASSLAGRCYGYTF. CDR3 DNA sequence: TGTGCCAGCAGCTTGGCCGGAAGGTGCTATGGCTACACCTTC. V gene TRBV5-6 combines with J gene TRBJ1-2; D is unclear. V was clipped by 0 bases and J by 4 bases, with 10 bases between them. The CDR3 has 14 amino acids. CDR1 is SGHDT and CDR2 is YYEEEE in the germline V gene. The variable domain in full, with the rest retrieved from reference TRBV5-6 and TRBJ1-2, is DAGVTQSPTHLIKTRGQQVTLRCSPKSGHDTVSWYQQALGQGPQFIFQYYEEEERQRGNFPDRFSGHQFPNYSSELNVNALLLGDSALYLCASSLAGRCYGYTFGSGTRLTVV.

In this sample, this clonotype turned up a few times. V is TRBV6-5 and J is TRBJ2-5; 10 bases align to TRBD2. V gave up 0 bases and J gave up 5 bases; unmatched junction bases: 6. Germline CDR1 MNHEY, CDR2 SVGAGI. The CDR3 runs to 16 residues. The CDR3 reads CASSYSPAGGRETQYF. In DNA form, the CDR3 reads TGTGCCAGCAGTTACTCTCCAGCGGGGGGGCGGGAGACCCAGTACTTC.

The J gene is TRBJ2-3, the V gene TRBV5-4; D possibly corresponds to TRBD1 (5 bases). Germline CDR1 reads SGHNT; CDR2 reads YYREEE (reference sequence). This CDR3 has 13 residues. Trimming removed 4 bases at V and 5 bases at J, with 11 bases between. CDR3 nucleotides: TGTGCCAGCAGCCCCCTTACAGGAGATACGCAGTATTTT. The encoded protein is CASSPLTGDTQYF.

The chain is built from TRBV11-1 and TRBJ2-5; TRBD1 might be the D (6 bases). Trimming shortened V by 5 bases and J by 5 bases, and 18 bases separated the two germline ends. Germline CDR1 SGHAT, CDR2 FQDESV (reference sequence). The CDR3 is 15 residues long. The CDR3 reads CASSPRTEGGETQYF. The CDR3 DNA follows: TGTGCCAGCAGCCCAAGGACAGAGGGCGGGGAGACCCAGTACTTC.

The V and J genes are TRBV28 and TRBJ2-1; 16 positions match TRBD2. This CDR3 comprises 19 residues. Germline assignment: CDR1 MDHEN and CDR2 SYDVKM. Losses at the gene ends were 4 bases for V and 0 bases for J; bases not matched to a gene: 6. The CDR3 spells CASSSGLAGGFSSYNEQFF. CDR3 sequence (DNA): TGTGCCAGCAGTTCGGGACTAGCGGGAGGGTTTAGCTCCTACAATGAGCAGTTCTTC.

This chain connects TRBV18 to TRBJ1-6, with D unclear. Germline V gives CDR1 KGHSH, CDR2 LQKENI. V was shortened by 3 bases and J by 6 bases, with 12 bases between the two germline ends. This CDR3 has 15 amino acids. The CDR3 region has the DNA TGTGCCAGCTCACCCAGCCCAGTGCCTAATTCACCCCTCCACTTT. As protein: CASSPSPVPNSPLHF.

The chain employs TRBV18 and TRBJ2-3, with 7 positions matching TRBD1. Trimming removed 6 bases from V and 2 bases from J; junction bases left unmatched: 5. From germline, CDR1 is KGHSH and CDR2 LQKENI. The length of the CDR3 is 14 residues. CDR3 DNA: TGTGCCAGCTCTCCCGGACAGGTCACAGATACGCAGTATTTT. Its protein product is CASSPGQVTDTQYF.

This chain uses TRBV6-5 with TRBJ2-7; D call uncertain. V was shortened by 6 bases and J by 2 bases, with 14 bases between the two germline ends. The CDR3 is made up of 14 amino acids. Germline V gives CDR1 MNHEY, CDR2 SVGAGI. Here the CDR3 DNA reads TGTGCCAGCAGGGCTGACAAGCCCCCCTACGAGCAGTACGTC. It yields the protein CASRADKPPYEQYV.

By share, this clonotype counts as medium-sized. The J gene is TRBJ2-2, the V gene TRBV27, with 13 bases that match TRBD2. There are 16 residues in the CDR3. Germline CDR1 and CDR2: MNHEY and SMNVEV (reference sequence). V dropped 6 bases and J dropped 4; count of bases not matched to a gene: 5. The CDR3 loop is CASRPTSGGLTGELFF. CDR3 DNA sequence: TGTGCCAGCAGGCCGACTAGCGGGGGGCTCACCGGGGAGCTGTTTTTT.

The gene calls are TRBV29-1 and TRBJ1-1; the D gene is possibly TRBD1 (6 bases). Germline assignment: CDR1 SQVTM and CDR2 ANQGSEA. CDR3 length equals 13 residues. V was pared by 7 bases and J by 9 bases, with 21 bases between. CDR3 in DNA: TGCAGCGCCGGGGACACGGGAACCGCTAAAGCTTTCTTT. Protein product: CSAGDTGTAKAFF.

This clonotype was observed a few times. The chain joins TRBV27 to TRBJ2-3, with D possibly matching TRBD1 (5 bases). V gave up 4 bases and J gave up 2 bases, with 22 bases separating them. Germline assignment: CDR1 MNHEY and CDR2 SMNVEV (reference sequence). This CDR3 spans 18 amino acids. CDR3: CASSSAGVGETHTDTQYF. In DNA, the CDR3 is TGTGCCAGCAGTTCAGCTGGGGTAGGGGAAACGCACACAGATACGCAGTATTTT.

V and J are TRBV29-1 and TRBJ1-1; D is unclear. The CDR3 runs 13 residues. CDR1 and CDR2 from the germline V gene are SQVTM and ANQGSEA. V lost 5 bases and J 2 bases, leaving 12 bases between the germline ends. CDR3: CSVKEGLNTEAFF. DNA of the CDR3: TGCAGCGTTAAGGAGGGTTTAAACACTGAAGCTTTCTTT.

This clonotype was observed once. The J gene is TRBJ2-7, the V gene TRBV27, with D possibly called TRBD1 or TRBD2 (5 bases each). Germline assignment: CDR1 MNHEY and CDR2 SMNVEV (reference sequence). This CDR3 comprises 16 residues. V was pared by 5 bases and J by 7 bases, with 24 bases between. The CDR3 bases are TGTGCCAGCAGTAAAAGCCCATGGACGGGGCATGGGGAGCAGTACTTC. It translates to CASSKSPWTGHGEQYF.